The rows below give T cell receptor beta chains drawn from one sample of a study of blood T cell repertoires in COVID-19. Method: immunoSEQ multiplex PCR; TCRdb's copy keeps in-frame clones and lacks some. The sample lists 200,000 or so clones; 75% to 90% were seen once. The sequenced material came from PBMCs or T cells enriched from blood (not recorded which). The source is a woman between 40 and 55 years old with acute COVID-19. CDR3s include the opening cysteine and the closing phenylalanine or tryptophan. A D gene is named only where the DNA matches it firmly. Part of the rows lack a size; the others show once, few, many or a class for expanded clones.

d_call	v_call	j_call	clone_size	cdr3_length	cdr3_aa	cdr3_nt
NA	TRBV7-2	TRBJ2-7	NA	15	CASSLSHSQGYEQYF	TGTGCCAGCAGCTTATCCCACAGCCAAGGATACGAGCAGTACTTC
TRBD1	TRBV6-2/TRBV6-3	TRBJ1-5	NA	15	CASSYWQGGIQPQHF	TGTGCCAGCAGTTACTGGCAGGGGGGTATTCAGCCCCAGCATTTT
TRBD2	TRBV7-9	TRBJ2-1	NA	15	CASSLRAGGNNEQFF	TGTGCCAGCAGCCTCAGGGCGGGGGGGAACAATGAGCAGTTCTTC
TRBD1	TRBV7-2	TRBJ2-7	once	14	CASSLGQPSYEQYF	TGTGCCAGCAGCTTGGGACAGCCTTCCTACGAGCAGTACTTC
NA	TRBV4-2	TRBJ1-1	once	15	CASSRVANENTEAFF	TGTGCCAGCAGCCGGGTAGCAAATGAGAACACTGAAGCTTTCTTT
TRBD1	TRBV5-8	TRBJ1-1	few	16	CASSLVRDRSNTEAFF	TGTGCCAGCAGCTTGGTGCGGGACAGGTCGAACACTGAAGCTTTCTTT
TRBD1	TRBV3-1/TRBV3-2	TRBJ1-5	NA	16	CASSHTPGTGNQPQHF	TGTGCCAGCAGCCACACACCGGGGACAGGCAATCAGCCCCAGCATTTT
NA	TRBV4-1	TRBJ1-1	NA	17	CASSHSRQALGDTEAFF	TGCGCCAGCAGCCATTCCAGACAGGCTCTGGGGGACACTGAAGCTTTCTTT
NA	TRBV19	TRBJ1-2	NA	15	CASSGTGTFYFGYTF	TGTGCCAGTAGTGGCACCGGGACATTCTACTTTGGCTACACCTTC
NA	TRBV15	TRBJ2-1	NA	14	CATSMQGTYNEQFF	TGTGCCACCAGCATGCAGGGAACCTACAATGAGCAGTTCTTC
NA	TRBV9	TRBJ1-3	NA	15	CASSPRTETRNTIYF	TGTGCCAGCAGCCCTCGGACAGAAACTAGAAACACCATATATTTT
NA	TRBV7-3	TRBJ2-3	NA	15	CASSLVGGGTDTQYF	TGTGCCAGCAGCTTAGTAGGGGGGGGCACAGATACGCAGTATTTT
NA	TRBV12-3/TRBV12-4	TRBJ1-1	NA	13	CASRWGPNTEAFF	TGTGCCAGCAGGTGGGGGCCGAACACTGAAGCTTTCTTT
NA	TRBV19	TRBJ1-1	NA	18	CASSRHGRGNTGNTEAFF	TGTGCCAGTAGCCGGCACGGTAGGGGGAATACAGGAAACACTGAAGCTTTCTTT
NA	TRBV25-1	TRBJ1-1	NA	15	CASSEFGGGRTEAFF	TGTGCCAGCAGTGAATTCGGGGGGGGCCGGACTGAAGCTTTCTTT
NA	TRBV24-1	TRBJ2-1	NA	11	CATGQLNEQFF	TGTGCCACCGGACAGCTTAATGAGCAGTTCTTC
NA	TRBV7-8	TRBJ2-1	NA	16	CASSLVRLEGYNEQFF	TGTGCCAGCAGCTTAGTCCGGCTAGAGGGTTACAATGAGCAGTTCTTC
TRBD1	TRBV5-1	TRBJ1-1	NA	17	CASSPLGHRQGEIEAFF	TGCGCCAGCAGCCCCTTGGGCCATAGACAGGGTGAGATTGAAGCTTTCTTT
TRBD1	TRBV5-8	TRBJ2-5	NA	15	CASSWTGGEGETQYF	TGTGCCAGCAGCTGGACAGGGGGCGAGGGAGAGACCCAGTACTTC
NA	TRBV27	TRBJ2-5	NA	15	CASSPLPRGTETQYF	TGTGCCAGCAGTCCACTCCCCCGGGGGACGGAGACCCAGTACTTC
NA	TRBV7-2	TRBJ1-1	NA	14	CASSLGGMNTEAFF	TGTGCCAGCAGCTTAGGAGGGATGAACACTGAAGCTTTCTTT
NA	TRBV5-6	TRBJ1-1	once	14	CASSFRGLDTEAFF	TGTGCCAGCAGCTTTAGGGGCTTGGACACTGAAGCTTTCTTT
TRBD1	TRBV5-6	TRBJ1-5	few	18	CASSLRGQGANSNQPQHF	TGTGCCAGCAGCCTGAGGGGACAGGGGGCAAATAGCAATCAGCCCCAGCATTTT
NA	TRBV5-6	TRBJ1-1	once	16	CASSPPRGAGRGEAFF	TGTGCCAGCAGCCCCCCCCGGGGTGCGGGCCGGGGGGAAGCTTTCTTT
TRBD1	TRBV5-1	TRBJ1-3	NA	15	CASRRDRGIGNTIYF	TGCGCCAGCAGGAGGGACAGGGGCATTGGAAACACCATATATTTT
TRBD1	TRBV6-5	TRBJ1-2	once	13	CASLRQGDYGYTF	TGTGCCAGCCTTAGACAGGGGGACTATGGCTACACCTTC
NA	TRBV9	TRBJ1-1	NA	15	CASSVDNRWNTEAFF	TGTGCCAGCAGCGTAGACAACAGGTGGAACACTGAAGCTTTCTTT
TRBD1	TRBV18	TRBJ1-1	NA	15	CASSPPGQGRIEAFF	TGTGCCAGCTCACCACCGGGACAGGGGAGGATTGAAGCTTTCTTT
NA	TRBV15	TRBJ2-4	once	18	CATSRGLAVNKVGNIQYF	TGTGCCACCAGCAGGGGTTTAGCAGTTAATAAGGTTGGGAACATTCAGTACTTC
NA	TRBV5-1	TRBJ1-4	NA	15	CASSLAGGRREKLFF	TGCGCCAGCAGCTTGGCTGGGGGGAGGAGAGAAAAACTGTTTTTT
NA	TRBV27	TRBJ1-3	NA	15	CASSPLPPSGNTIYF	TGTGCCAGCAGTCCCCTCCCCCCGTCGGGAAACACCATATATTTT
TRBD1	TRBV6-6	TRBJ2-7	NA	14	CASNLLDRVYEQYF	TGTGCCAGCAACCTACTGGACAGGGTCTACGAGCAGTACTTC
NA	TRBV6-5	TRBJ2-1	NA	12	CASGPLDNEQFF	TGTGCCAGCGGCCCCTTGGACAATGAGCAGTTCTTC
NA	TRBV5-1	TRBJ2-7	NA	15	CASSLDAGPGYEQYF	TGCGCCAGCAGCTTGGATGCGGGGCCGGGCTACGAGCAGTACTTC
TRBD1	TRBV5-4	TRBJ1-4	NA	12	CASSLGQGRLFF	TGTGCCAGCAGCTTAGGACAGGGGAGACTGTTTTTT
NA	TRBV29-1	TRBJ1-2	once	9	CSVDRGYTF	TGCAGCGTTGACCGTGGCTACACCTTC
NA	TRBV7-2	TRBJ2-5	NA	15	CASSLLVAVQETQYF	TGTGCCAGCAGCTTACTTGTGGCGGTACAAGAGACCCAGTACTTC
NA	TRBV29-1	TRBJ1-1	NA	12	CSVGGDRTEAFF	TGCAGCGTGGGGGGGGACCGAACTGAAGCTTTCTTT
TRBD1	TRBV27	TRBJ1-6	NA	15	CASSFQTGLVGTLHF	TGTGCCAGCAGTTTTCAGACAGGGCTGGTGGGGACCCTCCACTTT
TRBD1	TRBV2	TRBJ1-1	NA	15	CASSDRWTGGQEAFF	TGTGCCAGCAGTGATCGCTGGACAGGGGGCCAAGAAGCTTTCTTT
NA	TRBV29-1	TRBJ2-2	NA	10	CSVLTGELFF	TGCAGCGTTCTTACCGGGGAGCTGTTTTTT
NA	TRBV19	TRBJ1-2	NA	16	CASSIIGVAGPLGYTF	TGTGCCAGTAGTATTATCGGGGTAGCGGGGCCCTTGGGCTACACCTTC
NA	TRBV7-9	TRBJ1-3	few	14	CASSLTGVGNTIYF	TGTGCCAGCAGCTTAACGGGGGTCGGGAACACCATATATTTT
TRBD1	TRBV12-5	TRBJ1-5	NA	17	CASGFRTGSHNNQPQHF	TGTGCTAGTGGTTTCCGGACAGGGTCGCACAACAATCAGCCCCAGCATTTT
TRBD1	TRBV18	TRBJ2-1	NA	16	CASSRRQGEVYNEQFF	TGTGCCAGCTCACGGAGACAGGGGGAGGTCTACAATGAGCAGTTCTTC
TRBD1	TRBV6-5	TRBJ1-2	NA	14	CASGSGGNNYGYTF	TGTGCCAGCGGATCAGGGGGTAACAACTATGGCTACACCTTC
NA	TRBV9	TRBJ1-2	NA	15	CASSFPSGEHYGYTF	TGTGCCAGCAGCTTTCCATCCGGGGAGCACTATGGCTACACCTTC
NA	TRBV29-1	TRBJ1-6	NA	15	CSVTTTGGRNSPLHF	TGCAGCGTTACGACGACAGGCGGAAGGAATTCACCCCTCCACTTT
NA	TRBV25-1	TRBJ1-1	NA	15	CASSESGQLNTEAFF	TGTGCCAGCAGTGAATCGGGACAACTGAACACTGAAGCTTTCTTT
NA	TRBV5-1	TRBJ1-2	few	12	CASSLEAVGYTF	TGCGCCAGCAGCTTGGAAGCTGTGGGCTACACCTTC
NA	TRBV18	TRBJ1-1	few	13	CASSPATTTEAFF	TGTGCCAGCTCACCGGCTACTACTACTGAAGCTTTCTTT
NA	TRBV12-3/TRBV12-4	TRBJ2-2	NA	12	CAYVGGTGELFF	TGTGCCTACGTAGGGGGCACCGGGGAGCTGTTTTTT
NA	TRBV3-1/TRBV3-2	TRBJ2-7	NA	11	CASSQVGEQYF	TGTGCCAGCAGCCAAGTCGGCGAGCAGTACTTC
NA	TRBV7-2	TRBJ1-1	NA	14	CASSLADRYTEAFF	TGTGCCAGCAGCTTAGCGGACAGATACACTGAAGCTTTCTTT
TRBD1	TRBV30	TRBJ1-3	NA	15	CAWSREGQGGNTIYF	TGTGCCTGGAGCCGTGAGGGACAGGGAGGAAACACCATATATTTT